The T cell receptor beta chain described here comes from a study of shared clonotypes between healthy human individuals. TCRdb's table, derived via immunoSEQ multiplex PCR, lists solely in-frame clones and lacks some. The sample includes roughly 650,000 clones, 97% of them seen just once. With regard to this clone: What it recognizes is unknown.

The germline V gene encodes CDR1 SGHKS and CDR2 YYEKEE (reference sequence). The CDR3 consists of 16 residues. V was trimmed by 2 bases and J by 0 bases, leaving 12 bases between them. Study-level results: Clonotype sharing across a few donors was observed for approximately 5% of naive CD4 clonotypes. Generation probabilities were higher for clonotypes shared across all four sorted-subset donors than for unshared ones. A limitation of the genetic and exposure-history diversity represented arose from few donors. It was expected that sequencing depth would affect clonotype sharing among donors.

The sequence was collected from a woman younger than 45 in good health. The sequencing input was naive CD4+ T cells sorted from blood. Subset noted: CD45RA+ positively selected. V usage is TRBV5-5 and J usage is TRBJ2-1; tentatively, D is TRBD1 (6 bases). The CDR3 spells CASSLLGTNSYNEQFF. The CDR3 nucleotides are TGTGCCAGCAGCTTACTCGGGACAAACTCCTACAATGAGCAGTTCTTC.